A selection of T cell receptor beta chains follows, all from one sample in a study of CD8+ T cells in alopecia areata. Sequencing used immunoSEQ multiplex PCR; TCRdb keeps in-frame clones, though not all of them. Here the sample spans about 220,000 clones, around 57% being singletons. The sequencing used CD4+ T cells sorted from blood, collected at week 4, from a patient treated with tofacitinib. The receptor source for this set is a human donor with alopecia areata. CDR3s include the opening cysteine and the closing phenylalanine or tryptophan. The D gene is left open where the match is weak. Some rows have no size entry. The others give once, few or many, or a class for an expanded clone.

d_call,j_call,v_call,clone_size,cdr3_aa,cdr3_nt
NA,TRBJ2-6,TRBV5-1,NA,CASSFTATSGANVLTF,TGCGCCAGCAGCTTTACTGCAACCTCTGGGGCCAACGTCCTGACTTTC
TRBD2,TRBJ2-1,TRBV9,NA,CASSGRLAGAYNEQFF,TGTGCCAGCAGCGGCAGGCTAGCGGGGGCCTACAATGAGCAGTTCTTC
NA,TRBJ1-1,TRBV19,few,CASTSGGDYTEAFF,TGTGCCAGCACATCGGGGGGCGATTACACTGAAGCTTTCTTT
NA,TRBJ1-1,TRBV30,NA,CAWVRGWRANTEAFF,TGTGCCTGGGTCCGGGGATGGAGGGCGAACACTGAAGCTTTCTTT
NA,TRBJ2-5,TRBV29-1,NA,CSVEDWPGKETQYF,TGCAGCGTTGAAGATTGGCCAGGGAAAGAGACCCAGTACTTC
NA,TRBJ1-1,TRBV29-1,once,CSVAGQLNTEAFF,TGCAGCGTCGCTGGACAGCTGAACACTGAAGCTTTCTTT
TRBD1,TRBJ1-1,TRBV5-1,NA,CASSPTTGRTEAFF,TGCGCCAGCAGTCCTACGACAGGGAGGACTGAAGCTTTCTTT
TRBD1,TRBJ2-3,TRBV5-1,once,CASRTGGSVTDTQYF,TGCGCCAGCAGGACAGGGGGCTCGGTCACAGATACGCAGTATTTT
NA,TRBJ2-7,TRBV9,NA,CASSVGQRSYEQYF,TGTGCCAGCAGCGTAGGGCAGCGGTCCTACGAGCAGTACTTC
NA,TRBJ2-7,TRBV11-3,NA,CASSPRGSEQYF,TGTGCCAGCAGCCCCCGGGGAAGCGAGCAGTACTTC
TRBD1,TRBJ2-3,TRBV5-1,many,CASSQDRDLTDTQYF,TGCGCCAGCAGCCAGGACAGGGATCTCACAGATACGCAGTATTTT
TRBD2,TRBJ2-7,TRBV13,NA,CASSLGLGGVSYEQYF,TGTGCCAGCAGCTTAGGCCTCGGGGGGGTCTCCTACGAGCAGTACTTC
NA,TRBJ2-7,TRBV10-3,few,CAISESTVPYEQYF,TGTGCCATCAGTGAGTCAACAGTTCCCTACGAGCAGTACTTC
NA,TRBJ1-1,TRBV25-1,few,CASSFPGVRYTEAFF,TGTGCCAGCAGTTTCCCGGGAGTCCGGTACACTGAAGCTTTCTTT
TRBD2,TRBJ2-3,TRBV11-2,NA,CASSLLAASTDTQYF,TGTGCCAGCAGCTTACTAGCGGCTAGCACAGATACGCAGTATTTT
TRBD2,TRBJ2-7,TRBV9,NA,CASSAGTSGSISEQYF,TGTGCCAGCAGCGCCGGGACTAGCGGGTCTATTAGCGAGCAGTACTTC
NA,TRBJ2-2,TRBV5-6,few,CASSLSDAKLFF,TGTGCCAGCAGCTTGTCGGATGCAAAGCTGTTTTTT
TRBD2,TRBJ2-2,TRBV29-1,NA,CSVRVSGGNTGELFF,TGCAGCGTCCGCGTCAGCGGGGGGAACACCGGGGAGCTGTTTTTT
NA,TRBJ1-2,TRBV14,NA,CASSRIGYGYTF,TGTGCCAGCAGCCGTATTGGATATGGCTACACCTTC
TRBD1,TRBJ2-7,TRBV4-1,NA,CASSQGPGGVYEQYF,TGCGCCAGCAGCCAAGGCCCAGGGGGCGTCTACGAGCAGTACTTC
NA,TRBJ2-5,TRBV5-1,NA,CASSPEGGTKTQYF,TGCGCCAGCAGCCCTGAGGGGGGGACGAAGACCCAGTACTTC
NA,TRBJ2-7,TRBV29-1,NA,CSVRGRGGGEQYF,TGCAGCGTTAGGGGACGGGGCGGAGGCGAGCAGTACTTC
NA,TRBJ1-2,TRBV29-1,NA,CSVIFGMDHTSYGYTF,TGCAGCGTTATTTTCGGTATGGACCATACTTCCTATGGCTACACCTTC
NA,TRBJ2-7,TRBV5-6,NA,CASSLGRPYEQYF,TGTGCCAGCAGCTTGGGGCGGCCTTACGAGCAGTACTTC
NA,TRBJ1-5,TRBV5-1,NA,CASSLDPGGQPQHF,TGCGCCAGCAGCTTGGACCCCGGGGGTCAGCCCCAGCATTTT
TRBD1,TRBJ2-7,TRBV28,NA,CASSMTGPYEQYF,TGTGCCAGCAGTATGACAGGGCCCTACGAGCAGTACTTC
NA,TRBJ1-6,TRBV14,NA,CASSLQVYNSPLHF,TGTGCCAGCAGCCTGCAGGTCTATAATTCACCCCTCCACTTT
NA,TRBJ2-3,TRBV29-1,NA,CSVGLRTDTQYF,TGCAGCGTTGGCCTCCGCACAGATACGCAGTATTTT
NA,TRBJ2-3,TRBV30,NA,CAWSTGIAQYF,TGTGCCTGGAGCACAGGGATTGCGCAGTACTTT
NA,TRBJ2-1,TRBV11-1,NA,CASSLASSSEQFF,TGTGCCAGCAGCTTAGCGTCCAGCAGTGAGCAGTTCTTC
NA,TRBJ2-3,TRBV14,NA,CASSLKSTNTQYF,TGTGCCAGCAGCCTTAAATCGACGAATACGCAGTATTTT
NA,TRBJ1-5,TRBV6-5,NA,CASGRPQHF,TGTGCCAGCGGGCGGCCCCAGCATTTT
NA,TRBJ2-7,TRBV5-1,NA,CASSPGSYEQYF,TGCGCCAGCAGCCCAGGCTCCTACGAGCAGTACTTC
TRBD1,TRBJ1-4,TRBV20-1,NA,CSAFPGTGKLF,TGCAGTGCTTTCCCCGGGACAGGGAAACTTTTT
NA,TRBJ2-3,TRBV10-3,few,CAISANDVDTQYF,TGTGCCATCAGTGCAAACGACGTCGATACGCAGTATTTT
NA,TRBJ1-5,TRBV27,NA,CASGGTGNQPQHF,TGTGCCAGCGGAGGGACGGGGAATCAGCCCCAGCATTTT
NA,TRBJ1-5,TRBV5-1,NA,CASSLAGLPHQPQHF,TGCGCCAGCAGCTTGGCAGGGCTCCCTCATCAGCCCCAGCATTTT
NA,TRBJ2-3,TRBV7-9,many,CASSLDTLGGTDTQYF,TGTGCCAGCAGCTTGGACACCTTGGGGGGCACAGATACGCAGTATTTT
NA,TRBJ1-1,TRBV9,NA,CASSARIGGATEAFF,TGTGCCAGCAGCGCCCGAATAGGGGGGGCCACTGAAGCTTTCTTT
NA,TRBJ1-5,TRBV28,few,CASSRSIQPQHF,TGTGCCAGCAGTCGATCGATTCAGCCCCAGCATTTT
TRBD2,TRBJ2-3,TRBV5-1,NA,CASSTPAAGPSTDTQYF,TGCGCCAGCAGCACCCCCGCAGCGGGACCCTCCACAGATACGCAGTATTTT